The 32 T cell receptor beta chains below were found in one sample sequenced in a study of neurological immune-mediated disorders. TCRdb ran MiXCR on the 5' RACE reads and lists one entry per CDR3 protein. The table lists 78,000 or so distinct CDR3 sequences, just over 5% of them singletons. The sequenced material came from PBMCs. These receptors all stem from a woman aged 25 to 39 with multiple sclerosis.

This clonotype has at least ten counts. This chain joins TRBV3-1 and TRBJ2-1; D possibly corresponds to TRBD1 (5 bases). With 4 bases removed from V and 3 bases from J, the gap between germline ends came to 7 bases. This CDR3 spans 13 amino acids. Per the germline V gene, CDR1 is LGHDT and CDR2 is YNNKEL (reference sequence). The CDR3 region has the DNA TGTGCCAGCAGCCTCGGACACTACAATGAGCAGTTCTTC. It yields the protein CASSLGHYNEQFF.

This clonotype has ten or more counts. The rearrangement uses TRBV7-8 and TRBJ2-7; 10 nucleotides line up with TRBD1. CDR1 is SGHVS and CDR2 is FQNEAQ in the germline V gene. The ends lost 6 bases at V and 5 bases at J; junction bases unmatched: 16. The CDR3 extends over 17 amino acids. The CDR3 DNA is TGTGCCAGCAGTCGTATAATCCGGGACAGGGGTTTCAACGAGCAGTACTTC. This codes for CASSRIIRDRGFNEQYF.

This clonotype was picked up many times. The chain uses TRBV5-5 and TRBJ2-7; unclear D gene. This CDR3 has 14 amino acids. V dropped 4 bases and J dropped 2 bases, with 13 bases sitting between them. The germline V gene has CDR1 SGHKS and CDR2 YYEKEE (reference sequence). In DNA form, the CDR3 reads TGTGCCAGCAGCCTAAGGACCCAAACCTACGAGCAGTACGTC. Its protein product is CASSLRTQTYEQYV.

This clonotype was recorded at least ten times. J is TRBJ1-2 and V is TRBV18, with unresolved D. The length of the CDR3 is 13 residues. Germline lookup yields CDR1 KGHSH and CDR2 LQKENI. The ends were cut back, 3 bases at V and 5 bases at J, with 10 bases in the middle. The CDR3 coding sequence is TGTGCCAGCTCACCGGGAGGCACTTATGGCTACACCTTC. This encodes CASSPGGTYGYTF. The full variable domain, in which reference TRBV18 and TRBJ1-2 provide the parts outside the CDR3, is NAGVMQNPRHLVRRRGQEARLRCSPMKGHSHVYWYRQLPEEGLKFMVYLQKENIIDESGMPKERFSAEFPKEGPSILRIQQVVRGDSAAYFCASSPGGTYGYTFGSGTRLTVV.

In this sample, this clonotype turned up many times. The gene calls are TRBV6-6 and TRBJ1-1; D remains unclear. Germline V lookup: CDR1 MNHNY, CDR2 SVGAGI (reference sequence). V lost 6 bases to trimming and J lost 6 bases, with 11 bases between them. The CDR3 runs to 12 residues. The chain's CDR3 is CASRIGEAEAFF. In nucleotides, the CDR3 is TGTGCCAGCAGGATCGGAGAGGCTGAAGCTTTCTTT.

This clonotype was seen repeatedly, ten times or more. The chain combines TRBV20-1 with TRBJ2-3, with D perhaps matching TRBD1 or TRBD2 (7 bases each). The germline gives CDR1 DFQATT, CDR2 SNEGSKA (reference sequence). The CDR3 has 16 amino acids. The V end was cut by 6 bases, the J end by 4 bases, with 23 bases between. The CDR3 is CSAPNAGAGGADTQYF. DNA of the CDR3: TGCAGTGCACCGAATGCGGGAGCAGGGGGAGCAGATACGCAGTATTTT.

This clonotype appeared many times. The chain combines TRBV5-1 with TRBJ2-1, with 8 nucleotides matching TRBD2. Trimming took 5 bases from V and 8 from J; bases not matched to a gene: 9. This CDR3 has 14 residues. Germline CDR1 SGHRS, CDR2 YFSETQ. The CDR3 coding sequence is TGCGCCAGCAGAATAGCGGGGTACGTCGATGAGCAGTTCTTC. Translation: CASRIAGYVDEQFF.

This clonotype has ten or more counts. This rearrangement joins TRBV20-1 to TRBJ2-5; 7 bases match TRBD1. The germline CDR1 and CDR2 sequences are DFQATT and SNEGSKA (reference sequence). This CDR3 is built from 15 residues. Trimming cost V 0 bases and J 0 bases; bases outside gene matches: 4. In DNA form, the CDR3 reads TGCAGTGCTAGAGACGGGACAGCGGACCAAGAGACCCAGTACTTC. It is translated as CSARDGTADQETQYF.

This clonotype was recorded at least ten times. This rearrangement joins TRBV5-1 to TRBJ1-2; no clear D gene. In germline, CDR1 is SGHRS, CDR2 YFSETQ. V lost 3 bases and J 7 bases, leaving 16 bases between the germline ends. The CDR3 length is 14 residues. DNA for the CDR3: TGCGCCAGCAGCTGGAACCAGCCGTCAAGTGGCTACACCTTC. Protein sequence: CASSWNQPSSGYTF.

The table lists this clonotype with many counts. The V and J genes are TRBV7-8 and TRBJ2-3; 12 nucleotides align to TRBD2. J was trimmed by 3 bases and V by 5 bases; bases with no gene match: 6. This CDR3 is built from 16 residues. Germline CDR1 SGHVS, CDR2 FQNEAQ. This CDR3 is CASSHPSGGGTDTQYF. The CDR3, as DNA: TGTGCCAGCAGCCATCCTAGCGGGGGGGGAACAGATACGCAGTATTTT.

This clonotype has a count of ten or more. This chain joins TRBV20-1 and TRBJ2-7, with D unclear. The length of the CDR3 is 16 residues. The ends were cut back, 1 base at V and 3 bases at J, with 19 bases in the middle. Germline V CDR1 and CDR2: DFQATT, SNEGSKA (reference sequence). The CDR3 nucleotides are TGCAGTGCTAGAGCGATAGGAGATATGGGGTTCTACGAGCAGTACTTC. Encoded protein: CSARAIGDMGFYEQYF.

This clonotype has at least ten counts. V gene TRBV5-1 combines with J gene TRBJ2-5; D uncertain. V dropped 0 bases and J dropped 0 bases, with 9 bases sitting between them. This CDR3 is built from 15 residues. Looked up from germline, CDR1 is SGHRS and CDR2 is YFSETQ. CDR3 protein: CASSLVGNYQETQYF. The DNA for the CDR3 is TGCGCCAGCAGCTTGGTAGGGAATTACCAAGAGACCCAGTACTTC.

This clonotype was picked up many times. J is TRBJ2-1 and V is TRBV5-1; D is possibly TRBD1 (5 bases). V lost 0 bases, J lost 5 bases, and 12 bases lay in between. CDR3 length: 15 residues. The germline V gene encodes CDR1 SGHRS and CDR2 YFSETQ. CDR3 in amino acids: CASSLGATANNEQFF. CDR3 bases: TGCGCCAGCAGCTTGGGTGCGACAGCTAACAATGAGCAGTTCTTC.

This clonotype came up a few times. V usage is TRBV7-6 and J usage is TRBJ2-3; unclear D gene. From germline, CDR1 is SGHVS and CDR2 FNYEAQ. The V and J ends lost 6 bases and 6 bases respectively, with 13 bases between them. The CDR3 runs 13 residues. The CDR3 bases are TGTGCCAGCAGTTGGACCTCAACCGATACGCAGTATTTT. Its translation is CASSWTSTDTQYF.

This clonotype appeared many times. The V gene is TRBV5-1, the J gene TRBJ1-5; 9 bases are a match to TRBD1. The CDR3 consists of 14 residues. Trimming removed 4 bases from V and 6 bases from J; junction bases left unmatched: 5. The V gene's germline CDR1 is SGHRS and CDR2 YFSETQ. The CDR3 sequence is CASSPGDRAQPQHF. The CDR3 DNA reads TGCGCCAGCAGCCCGGGGGACAGGGCTCAGCCCCAGCATTTT.

This clonotype was counted at least ten times. V gene TRBV3-1 combines with J gene TRBJ2-1, with 9 nucleotides matching TRBD2. Germline V lookup: CDR1 LGHDT, CDR2 YNNKEL (reference sequence). The CDR3 has 16 residues. V lost 1 base, J lost 8 bases, and 9 bases stayed unmatched. The CDR3 DNA reads TGTGCCAGCAGCCAAGCCCCGGGACTAGCAGTCTATGAGCAGTTCTTC. Its translation is CASSQAPGLAVYEQFF.

The table lists this clonotype with many counts. The V and J genes are TRBV20-1 and TRBJ2-1; D might be TRBD2 (6 bases). This CDR3 comprises 15 residues. Between the trimmed V and J ends, which lost 6 bases and 3 bases, there was a span of 18 bases. In germline, CDR1 is DFQATT, CDR2 SNEGSKA (reference sequence). CDR3 bases: TGCAGTGCGAAAGGGCAAGGGACTTTCTACAATGAGCAGTTCTTC. Translation: CSAKGQGTFYNEQFF.

This clonotype was counted at least ten times. This chain connects TRBV27 to TRBJ1-5; 7 bases match TRBD1. The CDR3 extends over 14 amino acids. Germline values: CDR1 MNHEY, CDR2 SMNVEV (reference sequence). V gave up 5 bases and J gave up 9 bases; unmatched junction bases: 10. The CDR3 spells CASSPDRSWTPQHF. DNA of the CDR3: TGTGCCAGCAGTCCGGACAGGTCTTGGACGCCCCAGCATTTT.

This clonotype came up many times. V gene TRBV5-1 combines with J gene TRBJ1-1; D unresolved. Germline CDR1 reads SGHRS; CDR2 reads YFSETQ. V lost 0 bases and J 0 bases, leaving 6 bases between the germline ends. The CDR3 extends over 14 amino acids. The CDR3 nucleotides read TGCGCCAGCAGCTTGGCATGGGTGAACACTGAAGCTTTCTTT. Residues: CASSLAWVNTEAFF.

This clonotype was seen at least ten times. The chain is built from TRBV10-2 and TRBJ2-3; 10 positions match TRBD1. V gave up 7 bases and J gave up 0 bases; unmatched junction bases: 7. There are 16 residues in the CDR3. The germline V gene has CDR1 WSHSY and CDR2 SAAADI. CDR3 region: CASMTGGGFSTDTQYF. For the CDR3, the DNA is TGCGCCAGCATGACAGGGGGCGGGTTTAGCACAGATACGCAGTATTTT.

Many counts were recorded for this clonotype. The chain combines TRBV7-9 with TRBJ2-1; 10 positions match TRBD2. Germline V gives CDR1 SEHNR, CDR2 FQNEAQ (reference sequence). Germline trimming cut 5 bases from V and 3 bases from J; bases unmatched to any gene: 4. The CDR3 runs to 15 residues. The CDR3 here is CASSPGLALYNEQFF. The CDR3 DNA sequence: TGTGCCAGCAGCCCGGGACTAGCGCTCTACAATGAGCAGTTCTTC.

This clonotype occurred many times. The chain carries TRBV5-1 and TRBJ2-1, with no clear D. Germline V gene sequence: CDR1 SGHRS, CDR2 YFSETQ. V was trimmed by 4 bases and J by 0 bases, leaving 11 bases between them. The CDR3 length is 15 residues. The CDR3 here is CASSSSGPSYNEQFF. CDR3 in DNA: TGCGCCAGCAGCAGCTCCGGACCCTCCTACAATGAGCAGTTCTTC.

This clonotype has ten or more counts. The rearrangement uses TRBV5-1 and TRBJ2-2, with a weak D call TRBD2 (6 bases). The V and J ends lost 6 bases and 4 bases respectively, with 16 bases between them. Germline V CDR1 and CDR2: SGHRS, YFSETQ. This CDR3 has 15 amino acids. CDR3 in DNA: TGCGCCAGCAAGCCTTATGGAGGGGCCACCGGGGAGCTGTTTTTT. It yields the protein CASKPYGGATGELFF.

This clonotype was observed many times. The rearrangement joins TRBV5-1 to TRBJ2-2, with a tentative D call TRBD2 (6 bases). Trimming removed 1 base at V and 1 base at J, with 8 bases between. Germline lookup yields CDR1 SGHRS and CDR2 YFSETQ. CDR3 size: 15 residues. The CDR3 region is CASSLPGRNTGELFF. The CDR3 DNA sequence: TGCGCCAGCAGCTTGCCCGGGAGGAACACCGGGGAGCTGTTTTTT.

This clonotype was found many times. This sequence joins TRBV5-1 and TRBJ2-5; tentative D call: TRBD2 (6 bases). V lost 2 bases and J 2 bases, leaving 13 bases between the germline ends. Germline loops: CDR1 SGHRS, CDR2 YFSETQ. This CDR3 is 15 amino acids long. CDR3 sequence reads: CASSLTGLGQETQYF. DNA for the CDR3: TGCGCCAGCAGCTTAACGGGACTCGGGCAAGAGACCCAGTACTTC.

A few counts support this clonotype. CDR3 protein: CASSPGTGRENTEAFF. The CDR3 DNA follows: TGTGCCAGCAGTCCTGGGACAGGGCGGGAGAACACTGAAGCTTTCTTT. This chain joins TRBV12-3 or TRBV12-4 and TRBJ1-1, with 9 bases lining up with TRBD1. Trimming at V came to 5 bases and at J to 1 base, leaving 8 bases not matched to a gene. CDR3 size: 16 residues.

This clonotype was counted many times. The V call is TRBV20-1, the J call TRBJ2-7, with 7 bases lining up with TRBD2. CDR3 length: 17 amino acids. From germline, CDR1 is DFQATT and CDR2 SNEGSKA (reference sequence). J lost 7 bases, V lost 6 bases, and 24 bases had no gene match. CDR3 DNA sequence: TGCAGTGCCTACCGCACAATATCTAGCGGTGCCCCTAGGGAGCAGTACTTC. This sequence encodes CSAYRTISSGAPREQYF.

In its sample, this clonotype was seen a few times. Possible read error: a much larger clone is one base away. The chain is built from TRBV20-1 and TRBJ2-3; 10 bases agree with TRBD2. Germline V gene data show CDR1 as DFQATT and CDR2 as SNEGSKA (reference sequence). The CDR3 has 13 amino acids. CDR3 sequence (DNA): TGCAGTGCCCAAGCGGGGGGGACAGATAAGCAGTATTTT. Its protein is CSAQAGGTDKQYF.

There are many counts of this clonotype. The rearrangement uses TRBV5-1 and TRBJ1-5, with D possibly being TRBD1 (5 bases). Trimming left V 0 bases short and J 0 bases short, with 10 bases between. The length of the CDR3 is 16 residues. The V gene's germline CDR1 is SGHRS and CDR2 YFSETQ. CDR3: CASSLGGRSSNQPQHF. CDR3 DNA: TGCGCCAGCAGCTTGGGGGGGAGATCTAGCAATCAGCCCCAGCATTTT.

This chain connects TRBV18 to TRBJ2-1, with D possibly being TRBD2 (6 bases). Trimming stripped 0 bases from V and 8 bases from J, with 20 bases between. The CDR3 runs 17 residues. The V gene's germline CDR1 is KGHSH and CDR2 LQKENI. The CDR3: CASSPPEGFGRGYEQFF. The CDR3 DNA follows: TGTGCCAGCTCACCACCGGAAGGGTTCGGGAGAGGGTATGAGCAGTTCTTC.

In this sample, this clonotype turned up a few times. The chain couples TRBV12-3 or TRBV12-4 to TRBJ2-5; the match to TRBD2 covers 8 bases. Losses at the gene ends were 3 bases for V and 2 bases for J; bases not matched to a gene: 5. The CDR3 totals 15 residues. CDR3 bases: TGTGCCAGCAGTTTCGGGGGGGCCGGGCAAGAGACCCAGTACTTC. Translated, it gives CASSFGGAGQETQYF.

A note on this clonotype: This may come from a read error, since a much larger clone is one base off. The chain recombines TRBV3-1 with TRBJ1-6, with D maybe TRBD1 (5 bases). Germline V gene sequence: CDR1 LGHDT, CDR2 YNNKEL (reference sequence). The CDR3 is 13 residues long. CDR3 bases: TGTGCCAGCAGCCATGGGGGTAATTCACCCCTCAACTTT. Amino acids: CASSHGGNSPLNF.